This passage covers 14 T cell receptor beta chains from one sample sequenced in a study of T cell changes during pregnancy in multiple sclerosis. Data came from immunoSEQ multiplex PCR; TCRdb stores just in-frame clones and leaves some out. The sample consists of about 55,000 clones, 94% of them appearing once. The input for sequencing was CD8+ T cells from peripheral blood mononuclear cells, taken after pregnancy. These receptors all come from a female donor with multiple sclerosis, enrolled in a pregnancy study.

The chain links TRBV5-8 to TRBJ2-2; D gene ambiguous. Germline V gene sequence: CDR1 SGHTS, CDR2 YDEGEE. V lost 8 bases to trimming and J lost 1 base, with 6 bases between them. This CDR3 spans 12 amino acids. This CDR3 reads CASPRNTGELFF. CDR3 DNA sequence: TGTGCCAGTCCCCGGAACACCGGGGAGCTGTTTTTT.

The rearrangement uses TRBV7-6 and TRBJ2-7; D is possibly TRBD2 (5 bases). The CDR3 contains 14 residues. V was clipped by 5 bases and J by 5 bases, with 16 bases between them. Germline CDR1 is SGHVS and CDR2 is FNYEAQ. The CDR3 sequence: CASSPTSGLHEQYF. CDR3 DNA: TGTGCCAGCAGCCCCACGAGCGGCCTCCACGAGCAGTACTTC.

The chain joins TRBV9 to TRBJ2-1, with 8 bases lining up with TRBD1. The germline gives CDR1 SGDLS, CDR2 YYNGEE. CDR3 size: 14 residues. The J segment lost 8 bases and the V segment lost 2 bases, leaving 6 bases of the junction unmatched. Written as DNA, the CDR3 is TGTGCCAGCAGCGTTGGACAGGGACGGGATGAGCAGTTCTTC. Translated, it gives CASSVGQGRDEQFF.

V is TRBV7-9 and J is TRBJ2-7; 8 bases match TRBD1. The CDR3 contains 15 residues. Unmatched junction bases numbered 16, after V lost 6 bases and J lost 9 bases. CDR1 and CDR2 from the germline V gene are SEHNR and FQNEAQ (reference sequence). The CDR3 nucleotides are TGTGCCAGCAGTGCCGCTACCGGGACAGGAGAGGGGCAGTACTTC. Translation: CASSAATGTGEGQYF.

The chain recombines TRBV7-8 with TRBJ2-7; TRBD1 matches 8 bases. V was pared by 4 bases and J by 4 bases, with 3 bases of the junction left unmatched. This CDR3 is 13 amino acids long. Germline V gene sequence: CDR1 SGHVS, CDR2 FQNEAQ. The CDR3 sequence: CASSYDRGYEQYF. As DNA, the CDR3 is TGTGCCAGCAGCTATGACAGGGGTTACGAGCAGTACTTC.

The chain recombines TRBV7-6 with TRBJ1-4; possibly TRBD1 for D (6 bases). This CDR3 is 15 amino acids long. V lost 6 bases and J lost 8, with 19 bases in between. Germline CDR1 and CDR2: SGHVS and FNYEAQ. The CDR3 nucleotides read TGTGCCAGCAGTTATAGACCAGGGGTTGGGGAAAAACTGTTTTTT. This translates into CASSYRPGVGEKLFF.

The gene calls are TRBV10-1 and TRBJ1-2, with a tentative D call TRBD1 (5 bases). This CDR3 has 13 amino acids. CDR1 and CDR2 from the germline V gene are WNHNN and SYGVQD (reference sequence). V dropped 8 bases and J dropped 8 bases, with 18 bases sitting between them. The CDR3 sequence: CASPKNSTDGYTF. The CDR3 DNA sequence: TGCGCCAGCCCTAAGAACTCGACAGACGGCTACACCTTC.

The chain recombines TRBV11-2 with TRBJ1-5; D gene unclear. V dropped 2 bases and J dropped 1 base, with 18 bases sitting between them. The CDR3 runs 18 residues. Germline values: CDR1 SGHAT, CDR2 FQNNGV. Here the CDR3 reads CASSLTPRAAVSNQPQHF. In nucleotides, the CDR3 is TGTGCCAGCAGCTTAACCCCCCGAGCGGCTGTGAGCAATCAGCCCCAGCATTTT.

The CDR3: CASSMASGRAYTGELFF. The CDR3, as DNA: TGTGCCAGTAGTATGGCTAGCGGGAGGGCCTACACCGGGGAGCTGTTTTTT. V gene TRBV19 combines with J gene TRBJ2-2; 12 bases are a match to TRBD2. The V and J ends lost 3 bases and 3 bases, in that order; junction bases with no gene match: 5. Germline CDR1 and CDR2: LNHDA and SQIVND (reference sequence). This CDR3 comprises 17 residues.

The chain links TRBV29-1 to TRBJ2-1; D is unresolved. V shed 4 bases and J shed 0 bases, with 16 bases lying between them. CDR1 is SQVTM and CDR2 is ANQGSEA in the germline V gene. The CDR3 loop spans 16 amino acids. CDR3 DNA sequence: TGCAGCGTTGTTGGGCCGGTGGGTAGCTCCTACAATGAGCAGTTCTTC. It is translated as CSVVGPVGSSYNEQFF.

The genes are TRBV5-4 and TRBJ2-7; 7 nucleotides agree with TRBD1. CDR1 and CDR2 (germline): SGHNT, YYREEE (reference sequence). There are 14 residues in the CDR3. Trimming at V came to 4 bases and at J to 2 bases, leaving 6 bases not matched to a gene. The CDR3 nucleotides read TGTGCCAGCAGCACCGGGACAGTAGCCTACGAGCAGTACTTC. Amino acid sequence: CASSTGTVAYEQYF.

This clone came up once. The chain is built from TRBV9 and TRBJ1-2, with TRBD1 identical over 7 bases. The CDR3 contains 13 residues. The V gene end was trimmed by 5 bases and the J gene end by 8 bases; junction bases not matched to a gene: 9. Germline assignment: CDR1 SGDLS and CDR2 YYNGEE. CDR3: CASRNTGDGGYTF. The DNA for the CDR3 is TGTGCCAGCAGAAACACAGGGGATGGGGGCTACACCTTC.

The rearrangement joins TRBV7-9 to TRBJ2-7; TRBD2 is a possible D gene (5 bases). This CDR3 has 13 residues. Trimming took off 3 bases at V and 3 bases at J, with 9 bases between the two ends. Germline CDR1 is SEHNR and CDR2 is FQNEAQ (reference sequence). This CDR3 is CASSFNSDYEQYF. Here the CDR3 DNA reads TGTGCCAGCAGCTTCAATAGCGACTACGAGCAGTACTTC.

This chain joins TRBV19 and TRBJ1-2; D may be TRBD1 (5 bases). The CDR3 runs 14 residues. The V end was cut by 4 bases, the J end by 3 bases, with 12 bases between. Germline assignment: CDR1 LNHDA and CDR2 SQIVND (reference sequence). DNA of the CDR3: TGTGCCAGTAGTACGCAGGGCTACGACTATGGCTACACCTTC. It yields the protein CASSTQGYDYGYTF.